This T cell receptor beta chain was found in a study of brain T cells in children with intractable seizures. Study results and caveats: Patients' HCMV serostatus was unknown; virus specificity rests on CDR3 similarity alone.

Details on this clone: Antigen unknown.

TCRdb's table, derived via immunoSEQ multiplex PCR, lists solely in-frame clones and lacks some. The sample has hundreds of thousands of clones; about 93% are singletons. Regarding time point: blood from clinic visit 5 months post-surgery; TSC patient then seizure free. Pre-surgery treatment included at least one anti-epileptic drug. CDR1 MDHEN and CDR2 SYDVKM come from the germline V gene. V lost 8 bases and J lost 0, with 11 bases in between. The CDR3 covers 13 residues. This TCR was recovered from a boy younger than two with tuberous sclerosis and intractable seizures. The material was peripheral blood, obtained more than 4 months after surgery. J is TRBJ2-7 and V is TRBV28; possibly TRBD1 for D (6 bases). The CDR3 protein is CASARRGSYEQYF. The DNA for the CDR3 is TGTGCCAGCGCCCGCAGGGGCTCCTACGAGCAGTACTTC.